This passage covers 23 T cell receptor beta chains from one sample sequenced in a study of control samples from healthy donors and cancer patients. Assay used: immunoSEQ multiplex PCR; TCRdb lists only in-frame clones, some missing. The sample shows 150,000 or so clones, 80% to 95% of them seen only once. Sequenced sample: blood. Every receptor here comes from a man aged 18 to 30 in good health.

The V gene is TRBV11-2, the J gene TRBJ2-1; 13 positions agree with TRBD2. Losses at the gene ends were 1 base for V and 4 bases for J; bases not matched to a gene: 7. The CDR3 has 18 residues. From germline, CDR1 is SGHAT and CDR2 FQNNGV. CDR3 sequence: CASSLGLAGGTEYNEQFF. The CDR3 bases are TGTGCCAGCAGCTTAGGACTAGCGGGAGGCACTGAATACAATGAGCAGTTCTTC.

The genes are TRBV7-3 and TRBJ2-3, with TRBD2 identical over 8 bases. Germline V gene data show CDR1 as SGHTA and CDR2 as FQGTGA. V lost 4 bases to trimming and J lost 1 base; unmatched junction nucleotides: 4. This CDR3 contains 15 residues. The CDR3 nucleotides read TGTGCCAGCAGCTGGGATAGCGGGGGCACAGATACGCAGTATTTT. Its translation: CASSWDSGGTDTQYF.

The genes are TRBV7-9 and TRBJ2-1, with a possible D match to TRBD2 (5 bases). The CDR3 contains 13 residues. V was cut by 3 bases and J by 3 bases, with 6 bases left in between. CDR1 SEHNR and CDR2 FQNEAQ come from the germline V gene (reference sequence). The CDR3 region is CASSFRGYNEQFF. CDR3 bases: TGTGCCAGCAGCTTCCGGGGCTACAATGAGCAGTTCTTC.

The chain couples TRBV13 to TRBJ2-6, with D possibly being TRBD1 or TRBD2 (5 bases each). The germline V gene has CDR1 PRHDT and CDR2 FYEKMQ (reference sequence). This CDR3 has 15 residues. Trimming left V 5 bases short and J 0 bases short, with 8 bases between. Here the CDR3 DNA reads TGTGCCAGCAGCCCCGGGACCTCTGGGGCCAACGTCCTGACTTTC. Residues: CASSPGTSGANVLTF.

The chain employs TRBV4-1 and TRBJ2-7, with a possible D match to TRBD2 (6 bases). The germline gives CDR1 MGHRA, CDR2 YSYEKL. The CDR3 is made up of 16 amino acids. The V and J ends lost 2 bases and 7 bases respectively, with 21 bases between them. The CDR3 region is CASSQNVNSGGGEQYF. In DNA, the CDR3 is TGCGCCAGCAGCCAAAACGTAAATAGCGGTGGGGGGGAGCAGTACTTC.

V usage is TRBV7-9 and J usage is TRBJ2-7; either TRBD1 or TRBD2 may supply D (6 bases each). Germline loops: CDR1 SEHNR, CDR2 FQNEAQ (reference sequence). The CDR3 length is 15 residues. Trimming pared 5 bases from V and 5 bases from J, leaving 19 bases between. The CDR3 region has the DNA TGTGCCAGCAGCCCCTTCCCGGGGGCCCTCGACGAGCAGTACTTC. Residues: CASSPFPGALDEQYF. The full variable domain, completed using reference TRBV7-9 and TRBJ2-7, is DTGVSQNPRHKITKRGQNVTFRCDPISEHNRLYWYRQTLGQGPEFLTYFQNEAQLEKSRLLSDRFSAERPKGSFSTLEIQRTEQGDSAMYLCASSPFPGALDEQYFGPGTRLTVT.

This chain connects TRBV30 to TRBJ2-3; TRBD2 agrees at 10 bases. This CDR3 has 15 amino acids. CDR1 and CDR2 (germline): GTSNPN, SVGIG (reference sequence). The V segment lost 2 bases and the J segment 1 base; nucleotides outside the gene matches: 3. CDR3 DNA sequence: TGTGCCTGGAGTCCCCTAGCGGGGGGCACAGATACGCAGTATTTT. It codes for CAWSPLAGGTDTQYF. The whole variable domain, filled in from reference TRBV30 and TRBJ2-3, reads SQTIHQWPATLVQPVGSPLSLECTVEGTSNPNLYWYRQAAGRGLQLLFYSVGIGQISSEVPQNLSASRPQDRQFILSSKKLLLSDSGFYLCAWSPLAGGTDTQYFGPGTRLTVL.

This clone has only a few counts. J is TRBJ1-3 and V is TRBV9; no firm D call. Trimming left V 2 bases short and J 0 bases short, with 6 bases between. The CDR3 totals 14 residues. The germline CDR1 and CDR2 sequences are SGDLS and YYNGEE. CDR3 nucleotides: TGTGCCAGCAGCGTGGGTTACTCTGGAAACACCATATATTTT. Amino acids: CASSVGYSGNTIYF.

This rearrangement joins TRBV27 to TRBJ2-7, with D possibly being TRBD1 (6 bases). Trimming cost V 3 bases and J 6 bases, with 18 bases left between them. The CDR3 is 15 residues long. Germline assignment: CDR1 MNHEY and CDR2 SMNVEV (reference sequence). CDR3 protein: CASSFREGVPGEQYF. CDR3 coding DNA: TGTGCCAGCAGTTTTAGAGAGGGGGTGCCGGGCGAGCAGTACTTC.

The rearrangement joins TRBV30 to TRBJ2-7, with 7 bases that match TRBD1. Unmatched junction bases numbered 7, after V lost 5 bases and J lost 3 bases. This CDR3 contains 13 residues. In germline, CDR1 is GTSNPN, CDR2 SVGIG (reference sequence). In DNA form, the CDR3 reads TGTGCCTGGGAACCGGGACAGAGCTACGAGCAGTACTTC. This codes for CAWEPGQSYEQYF.

Regarding this clone: This sample includes further DNA sequences coding for the same CDR3. The chain joins TRBV19 to TRBJ2-7; 11 bases match TRBD1. CDR1 and CDR2 from the germline V gene are LNHDA and SQIVND (reference sequence). The J segment lost 2 bases and the V segment lost 5 bases, leaving 2 bases of the junction unmatched. This CDR3 comprises 14 residues. The CDR3 DNA follows: TGTGCCAGTAGTGTGGGACAGGGGGCCTACGAGCAGTACTTC. It codes for CASSVGQGAYEQYF.

The CDR3 spells CASSTLAGEPYEQYF. The CDR3 region has the DNA TGTGCCAGCAGCACCCTAGCGGGAGAACCCTACGAGCAGTACTTC. The J gene is TRBJ2-7, the V gene TRBV28; 10 positions match TRBD2. Germline V gives CDR1 MDHEN, CDR2 SYDVKM. The CDR3 is 15 amino acids. With 6 bases clipped from V and 2 bases from J, the junction kept 7 bases outside the gene matches.

The J gene is TRBJ2-6, the V gene TRBV6-5; tentatively, D is TRBD1 (6 bases). The CDR3 runs 12 residues. Trimming took 6 bases from V and 13 from J, leaving 13 bases between them. The germline CDR1 and CDR2 sequences are MNHEY and SVGAGI. Here the CDR3 reads CASSPTGRVLTF. The CDR3 region has the DNA TGTGCCAGCAGCCCGACAGGTAGGGTCCTGACTTTC.

Remarks on this clone: Other DNA sequences in the sample encode the same CDR3. The chain combines TRBV7-9 with TRBJ2-7; D call uncertain. With 0 bases removed from V and 6 bases from J, the gap between germline ends came to 3 bases. This CDR3 comprises 11 residues. Per the germline V gene, CDR1 is SEHNR and CDR2 is FQNEAQ (reference sequence). DNA for the CDR3: TGTGCCAGCAGCTTAGCGGGCGAGCAGTACTTC. It yields the protein CASSLAGEQYF. Looking up the rest from reference TRBV7-9 and TRBJ2-7 gives the full variable domain: DTGVSQNPRHKITKRGQNVTFRCDPISEHNRLYWYRQTLGQGPEFLTYFQNEAQLEKSRLLSDRFSAERPKGSFSTLEIQRTEQGDSAMYLCASSLAGEQYFGPGTRLTVT.

The genes are TRBV7-9 and TRBJ2-7; D is uncertain. Germline CDR1 and CDR2: SEHNR and FQNEAQ (reference sequence). The CDR3 has 13 residues. Trimming removed 6 bases from V and 1 base from J, with 10 bases in between. The CDR3 region is CASRQDRSYEQYF. The CDR3 coding sequence is TGTGCCAGCAGACAAGACCGATCCTACGAGCAGTACTTC.

The CDR3 loop is CASSEHKGYNEQFF. CDR3 DNA: TGTGCCAGCAGTGAGCATAAGGGGTACAATGAGCAGTTCTTC. The chain combines TRBV25-1 with TRBJ2-1; D perhaps matches TRBD1 (5 bases). In germline, CDR1 is MGHDK, CDR2 SYGVNS. Trimming cost V 3 bases and J 4 bases, with 10 bases left between them. The length of the CDR3 is 14 residues.

J is TRBJ1-1 and V is TRBV5-1; 8 bases line up with TRBD1. Germline V gene lookup returns CDR1 SGHRS and CDR2 YFSETQ. The junction had 4 bases not matched to a gene; V was cut back by 4 bases and J by 5 bases. This CDR3 contains 13 residues. CDR3 DNA sequence: TGCGCCAGCAGCGGCACAGGGGGGACTGAAGCTTTCTTT. Its protein product is CASSGTGGTEAFF.

This clone appeared a few times. The genes are TRBV3-1 (or the pseudogene TRBV3-2) and TRBJ2-1, with D possibly TRBD1 on 6 matching bases. Deletions cut 1 base from V and 8 bases from J, with 15 bases between. This CDR3 spans 15 amino acids. Germline CDR1 LGHDT, CDR2 YNNKEL (reference sequence). CDR3 protein: CASSQALVQGHEQFF. CDR3 in DNA: TGTGCCAGCAGCCAAGCCCTAGTTCAGGGGCATGAGCAGTTCTTC.

The chain combines TRBV7-8 with TRBJ1-2; D is uncertain. CDR1 is SGHVS, CDR2 FQNEAQ, per germline. This CDR3 has 12 residues. V was cut by 4 bases and J by 6 bases, with 9 bases left in between. DNA of the CDR3: TGTGCCAGCAGCTCTCGACATGATGGCTACACCTTC. This translates into CASSSRHDGYTF.

The chain carries TRBV28 and TRBJ2-7; D uncertain. CDR1 is MDHEN, CDR2 SYDVKM, per germline. Trimming took 4 bases from V and 9 from J, leaving 22 bases between them. The length of the CDR3 is 15 residues. The CDR3 bases are TGTGCCAGCAGTTCGTTTGGTTTTCTGATGTCGGGGCAGTACTTC. It specifies CASSSFGFLMSGQYF. The complete variable domain, with remaining parts taken from reference TRBV28 and TRBJ2-7, reads DVKVTQSSRYLVKRTGEKVFLECVQDMDHENMFWYRQDPGLGLRLIYFSYDVKMKEKGDIPEGYSVSREKKERFSLILESASTNQTSMYLCASSSFGFLMSGQYFGPGTRLTVT.

The V and J genes are TRBV18 and TRBJ1-4; D uncertain. CDR1 and CDR2 from the germline V gene are KGHSH and LQKENI. This CDR3 has 14 amino acids. V was cut by 2 bases and J by 7 bases, with 11 bases left in between. The CDR3 here is CASSPVAYAEKLFF. In DNA form, the CDR3 reads TGTGCCAGCTCACCAGTCGCTTACGCTGAAAAACTGTTTTTT.

The J gene is TRBJ2-1, the V gene TRBV11-3; TRBD2 matches at 10 bases. The trim removed 5 bases at V and 5 bases at J, leaving 3 bases unmatched. Germline loops: CDR1 SGHNT, CDR2 YENEEA. This CDR3 contains 14 residues. For the CDR3, the DNA is TGTGCCAGCAGCAATAGCGGGGGGAACAATGAGCAGTTCTTC. It yields the protein CASSNSGGNNEQFF.

V gene TRBV14 combines with J gene TRBJ1-1; maybe TRBD1 (5 bases). CDR1 is SGHDN, CDR2 FVKESK, per germline. The CDR3 totals 17 residues. Trimming shortened V by 1 base and J by 0 bases, and 15 bases separated the two germline ends. The CDR3 coding sequence is TGTGCCAGCAGCCAAGGGGAGGCGTGGGGCTTGAACACTGAAGCTTTCTTT. This sequence encodes CASSQGEAWGLNTEAFF. The whole variable domain, filled in from reference TRBV14 and TRBJ1-1, reads EAGVTQFPSHSVIEKGQTVTLRCDPISGHDNLYWYRRVMGKEIKFLLHFVKESKQDESGMPNNRFLAERTGGTYSTLKVQPAELEDSGVYFCASSQGEAWGLNTEAFFGQGTRLTVV.